The 17 T cell receptor beta chains listed next were all sequenced from one sample in a study of T cells in Graves' hyperthyroidism and ophthalmopathy. The source material, RNA transcripts, was used to amplify TCR beta CDR3 regions. First-round RT-PCR with HTBI primers amplified the TCR CDR3 region. TCRdb ran MiXCR on the multiplex PCR reads and lists one entry per CDR3 protein. The sample lists roughly 300,000 distinct CDR3 sequences; 20% to 30% were seen once. Input material: blood. Every receptor here comes from a man aged 40-50 years with Graves' hyperthyroidism that later progressed to Graves' ophthalmopathy.

This clonotype came up many times. V gene TRBV3-1 combines with J gene TRBJ2-2; 13 bases fit TRBD2. The germline gives CDR1 LGHDT, CDR2 YNNKEL (reference sequence). The CDR3 runs 17 residues. The V gene end was trimmed by 3 bases and the J gene end by 9 bases; junction bases not matched to a gene: 10. This CDR3 is CASSQLILAGGLWELFF. The CDR3 DNA is TGTGCCAGCAGCCAGTTGATACTAGCGGGAGGGCTTTGGGAGCTGTTTTTT.

This clonotype has ten or more counts. The V and J genes are TRBV20-1 and TRBJ2-7; perhaps TRBD2 as D (6 bases). The V end lost 5 bases, the J end lost 2 bases, and 16 bases lay between the germline ends. Germline assignment: CDR1 DFQATT and CDR2 SNEGSKA (reference sequence). CDR3 length equals 14 residues. CDR3 DNA sequence: TGCAGTGCTGAGGACGGCGGGATTACCTACGAGCAGTACTTC. This encodes CSAEDGGITYEQYF.

The chain joins TRBV20-1 to TRBJ2-5, with D uncertain. CDR1 and CDR2 (germline): DFQATT, SNEGSKA (reference sequence). The V gene lost 0 bases and the J gene lost 5 bases, with 16 bases spanning the gap. This CDR3 contains 15 residues. The DNA for the CDR3 is TGCAGTGCTAGAGATTTCTTAAGGGTGGGGGAGACCCAGTACTTC. It translates to CSARDFLRVGETQYF.

There are many counts of this clonotype. The V and J genes are TRBV5-1 and TRBJ1-1; no firm D call. Germline loops: CDR1 SGHRS, CDR2 YFSETQ. V was pared by 0 bases and J by 0 bases, with 9 bases between. The CDR3 covers 15 residues. DNA for the CDR3: TGCGCCAGCAGCTTGGCCTGGGCGGTGAACACTGAAGCTTTCTTT. It encodes CASSLAWAVNTEAFF.

This clonotype was seen repeatedly, ten times or more. The chain joins TRBV27 to TRBJ1-1; D gene unclear. The germline V gene has CDR1 MNHEY and CDR2 SMNVEV (reference sequence). Trimming took 8 bases from V and 1 from J, leaving 17 bases between them. The CDR3 has 15 residues. CDR3 protein: CASSEGPPPNTEAFF. In DNA, the CDR3 is TGTGCCAGCTCGGAAGGCCCACCCCCGAACACTGAAGCTTTCTTT.

There are many counts of this clonotype. The rearrangement joins TRBV11-2 to TRBJ1-1; D not certain. The CDR3 spans 15 residues. V lost 2 bases, J lost 1 base, and 11 bases lay in between. Germline CDR1 and CDR2: SGHAT and FQNNGV. The CDR3 region has the DNA TGTGCCAGCAGCTTATCCGGACGGGAGAACACTGAAGCTTTCTTT. Translated: CASSLSGRENTEAFF.

This clonotype was counted between two and nine times. The chain couples TRBV20-1 to TRBJ2-2, with 9 positions matching TRBD1. CDR3 size: 14 residues. Germline V gene data show CDR1 as DFQATT and CDR2 as SNEGSKA (reference sequence). The junction had 4 bases not matched to a gene; V was cut back by 4 bases and J by 4 bases. CDR3 region: CSATQGAGTGELFF. In DNA, the CDR3 is TGCAGTGCTACACAGGGGGCGGGCACCGGGGAGCTGTTTTTT.

V is TRBV12-3 or TRBV12-4 and J is TRBJ2-4; 8 nucleotides align to TRBD1. This CDR3 contains 15 residues. The V segment lost 6 bases and the J segment 0 bases; nucleotides outside the gene matches: 4. The CDR3 protein is CASRSDRVAKNIQYF. The DNA for the CDR3 is TGTGCCAGCAGATCGGACAGGGTAGCCAAAAACATTCAGTACTTC.

This clonotype was counted many times. The CDR3: CASSVGPAGGEETQYF. In DNA, the CDR3 is TGTGCCAGCAGCGTAGGGCCAGCGGGAGGGGAAGAGACCCAGTACTTC. V and J are TRBV9 and TRBJ2-5, with TRBD2 identical over 10 bases. The CDR3 is 16 residues long. Germline V gene lookup returns CDR1 SGDLS and CDR2 YYNGEE. J gave up 3 bases and V 0 bases, and 5 bases lay outside the gene matches.

This clonotype occurred many times. The rearrangement joins TRBV11-1 to TRBJ1-1, with unresolved D. Germline assignment: CDR1 SGHAT and CDR2 FQDESV (reference sequence). V was trimmed by 2 bases and J by 7 bases, leaving 5 bases between them. There are 11 residues in the CDR3. The CDR3: CASSLKDEAFF. CDR3 DNA: TGTGCCAGCAGCTTAAAAGATGAAGCTTTCTTT.

The V gene is TRBV6-5, the J gene TRBJ2-5; maybe TRBD2 (5 bases). The CDR3 is 14 amino acids. Trimming pared 1 base from V and 5 bases from J, leaving 11 bases between. Per germline, CDR1 MNHEY and CDR2 SVGAGI. The CDR3: CASSYWSSLETQYF. The CDR3 nucleotides are TGTGCCAGCAGTTACTGGTCTAGCCTGGAGACCCAGTACTTC.

The chain uses TRBV20-1 and TRBJ2-7, with unresolved D. V gave up 2 bases and J gave up 9 bases, with 8 bases separating them. The CDR3 contains 10 residues. Germline V lookup: CDR1 DFQATT, CDR2 SNEGSKA (reference sequence). The CDR3 DNA sequence: TGCAGTGCTAGACGACCTGGGCAGTACTTC. Amino acid sequence: CSARRPGQYF.

For this clonotype: Its ends do not fully match the called genes, so a read error is possible. The chain carries TRBV6-5 and TRBJ1-5, with D possibly being TRBD1 (6 bases). Germline loops: CDR1 MNHEY, CDR2 SVGAGI. The CDR3 has 14 residues. The CDR3 DNA is TGTGCCGGCAGTAACGACAGGTTGGTGGGACCCCAGCATTTT. Its translation: CAGSNDRLVGPQHF.

This clonotype appeared many times. The CDR3 spells CSASPWPTSGGEQYF. CDR3 nucleotides: TGCAGTGCTAGCCCCTGGCCCACTAGCGGCGGCGAGCAGTACTTC. The chain recombines TRBV20-1 with TRBJ2-7, with 8 bases identical to TRBD2. The ends lost 3 bases at V and 6 bases at J; junction bases unmatched: 13. The CDR3 contains 15 residues. Germline-derived CDR1 and CDR2 are DFQATT and SNEGSKA (reference sequence).

This clonotype was observed at least ten times. The V gene is TRBV19, the J gene TRBJ2-1, with D maybe TRBD2 (6 bases). Germline lookup yields CDR1 LNHDA and CDR2 SQIVND (reference sequence). CDR3 size: 18 residues. V was shortened by 5 bases and J by 9 bases, with 29 bases between the two germline ends. The CDR3 coding sequence is TGTGCCAGTAGTCCCTCCGCGGTCCGGAGGGGTAGCAACATTGAGCAGTTCTTC. Its translation: CASSPSAVRRGSNIEQFF.

The table lists this clonotype with many counts. This chain uses TRBV25-1 with TRBJ1-5; the D is unclear. CDR3 length: 14 residues. The V gene lost 5 bases and the J gene lost 3 bases, with 11 bases spanning the gap. Looked up from germline, CDR1 is MGHDK and CDR2 is SYGVNS. The CDR3 loop is CASSRGSDNQPQHF. The CDR3 DNA reads as TGTGCCAGCAGTCGTGGGTCCGACAATCAGCCCCAGCATTTT.

This chain links TRBV6-5 with TRBJ1-1; no firm D call. Looked up from germline, CDR1 is MNHEY and CDR2 is SVGAGI. The CDR3 loop spans 12 amino acids. The germline V and J ends were trimmed by 0 bases and 9 bases, with 8 bases remaining between them. CDR3 sequence: CASSYSADQAFF. The CDR3 nucleotides are TGTGCCAGCAGTTACTCAGCGGACCAAGCTTTCTTT.